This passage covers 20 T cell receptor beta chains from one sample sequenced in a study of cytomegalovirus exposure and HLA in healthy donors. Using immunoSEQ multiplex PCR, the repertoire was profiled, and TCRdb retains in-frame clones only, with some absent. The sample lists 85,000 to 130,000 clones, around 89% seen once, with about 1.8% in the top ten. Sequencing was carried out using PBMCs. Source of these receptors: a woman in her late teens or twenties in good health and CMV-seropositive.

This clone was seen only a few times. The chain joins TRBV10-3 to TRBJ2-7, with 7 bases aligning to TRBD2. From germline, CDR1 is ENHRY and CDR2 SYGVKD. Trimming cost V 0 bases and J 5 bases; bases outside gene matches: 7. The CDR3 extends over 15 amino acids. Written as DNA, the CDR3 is TGTGCCATCAGTGAGTCGGTGACTAGCATACACGAGCAGTACTTC. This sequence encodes CAISESVTSIHEQYF.

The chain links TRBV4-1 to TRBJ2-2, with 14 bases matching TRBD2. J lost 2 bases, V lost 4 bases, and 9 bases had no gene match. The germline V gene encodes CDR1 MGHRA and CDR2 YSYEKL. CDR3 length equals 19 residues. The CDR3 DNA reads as TGCGCCAGCAGCCCCGGAGGCGGACTAGCGGGGGGAAACACCGGGGAGCTGTTTTTT. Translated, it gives CASSPGGGLAGGNTGELFF.

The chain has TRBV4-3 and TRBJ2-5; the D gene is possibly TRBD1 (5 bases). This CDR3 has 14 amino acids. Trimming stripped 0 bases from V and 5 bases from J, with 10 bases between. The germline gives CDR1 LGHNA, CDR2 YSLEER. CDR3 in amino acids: CASSQERGYETQYF. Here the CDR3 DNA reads TGCGCCAGCAGCCAAGAAAGGGGCTACGAGACCCAGTACTTC.

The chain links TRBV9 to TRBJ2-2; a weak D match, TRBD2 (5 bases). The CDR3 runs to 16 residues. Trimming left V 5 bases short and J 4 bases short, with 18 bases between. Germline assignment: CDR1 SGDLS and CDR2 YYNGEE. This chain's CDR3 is CASSLSGRRGTGELFF. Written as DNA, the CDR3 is TGTGCCAGCAGTTTAAGCGGCCGGCGAGGCACCGGGGAGCTGTTTTTT.

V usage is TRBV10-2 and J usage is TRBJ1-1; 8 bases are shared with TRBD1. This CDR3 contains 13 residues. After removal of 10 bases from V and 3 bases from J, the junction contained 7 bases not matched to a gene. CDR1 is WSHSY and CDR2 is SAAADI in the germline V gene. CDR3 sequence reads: CAISGQAHTEAFF. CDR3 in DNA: TGCGCCATCTCGGGACAGGCCCACACTGAAGCTTTCTTT.

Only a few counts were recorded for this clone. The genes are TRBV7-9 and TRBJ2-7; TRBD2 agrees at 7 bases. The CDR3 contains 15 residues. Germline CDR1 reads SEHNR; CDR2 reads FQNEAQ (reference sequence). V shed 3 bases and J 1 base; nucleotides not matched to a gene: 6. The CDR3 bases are TGTGCCAGCAGCTTTGGCCGGGGGGTGTCCTACGAGCAGTACTTC. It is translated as CASSFGRGVSYEQYF.

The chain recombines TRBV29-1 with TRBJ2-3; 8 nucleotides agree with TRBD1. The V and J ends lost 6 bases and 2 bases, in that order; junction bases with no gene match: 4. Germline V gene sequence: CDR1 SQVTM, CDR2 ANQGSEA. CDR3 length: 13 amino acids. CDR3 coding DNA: TGCAGCGTAACGGGACAGGACACAGATACGCAGTATTTT. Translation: CSVTGQDTDTQYF.

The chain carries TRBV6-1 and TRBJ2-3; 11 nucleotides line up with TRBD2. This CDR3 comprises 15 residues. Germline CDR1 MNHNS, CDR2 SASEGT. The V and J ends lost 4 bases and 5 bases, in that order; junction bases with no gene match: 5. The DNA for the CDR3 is TGTGCCAGCAGTGTAACTAGCGGGGGTTTAGATACGCAGTATTTT. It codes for CASSVTSGGLDTQYF.

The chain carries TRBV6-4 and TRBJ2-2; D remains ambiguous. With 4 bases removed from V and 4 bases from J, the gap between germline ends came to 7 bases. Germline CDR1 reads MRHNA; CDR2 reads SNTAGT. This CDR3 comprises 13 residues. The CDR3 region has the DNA TGTGCCAGCAGTGCCGGTTCCACCGGGGAGCTGTTTTTT. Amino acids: CASSAGSTGELFF.

The CDR3 DNA reads as TGTGCCAGCAGTTTAACTGGGACAGGTTTTTACGAGCAGTACTTC. It yields the protein CASSLTGTGFYEQYF. The J gene is TRBJ2-7, the V gene TRBV6-5; 8 nucleotides match TRBD1. After removal of 4 bases from V and 4 bases from J, the junction contained 9 bases not matched to a gene. Germline V gene sequence: CDR1 MNHEY, CDR2 SVGAGI. CDR3 length: 15 residues.

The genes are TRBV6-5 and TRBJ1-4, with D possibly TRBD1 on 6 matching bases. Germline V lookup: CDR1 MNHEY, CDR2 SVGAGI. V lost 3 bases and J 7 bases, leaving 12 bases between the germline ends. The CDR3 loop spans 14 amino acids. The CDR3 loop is CASSYRRGFEKLFF. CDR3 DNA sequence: TGTGCCAGCAGTTATAGAAGGGGGTTTGAAAAACTGTTTTTT.

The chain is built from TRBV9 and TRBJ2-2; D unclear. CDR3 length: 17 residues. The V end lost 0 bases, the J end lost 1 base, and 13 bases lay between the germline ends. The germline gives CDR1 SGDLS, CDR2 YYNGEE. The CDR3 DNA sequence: TGTGCCAGCAGCGTAGCAACGGCTAGTTGGAACACCGGGGAGCTGTTTTTT. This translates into CASSVATASWNTGELFF.

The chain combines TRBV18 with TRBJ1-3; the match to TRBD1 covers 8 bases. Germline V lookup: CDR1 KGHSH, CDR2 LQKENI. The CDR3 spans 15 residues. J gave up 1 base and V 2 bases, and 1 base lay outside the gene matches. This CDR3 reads CASSPWTGSGNTIYF. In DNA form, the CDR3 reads TGTGCCAGCTCACCATGGACAGGGTCTGGAAACACCATATATTTT.

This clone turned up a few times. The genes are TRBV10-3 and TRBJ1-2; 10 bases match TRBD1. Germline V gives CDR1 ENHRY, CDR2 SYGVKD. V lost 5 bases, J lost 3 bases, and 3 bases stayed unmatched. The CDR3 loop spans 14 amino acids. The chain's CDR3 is CAISPGTGDYGYTF. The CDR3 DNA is TGTGCCATCAGTCCCGGGACAGGGGACTATGGCTACACCTTC.

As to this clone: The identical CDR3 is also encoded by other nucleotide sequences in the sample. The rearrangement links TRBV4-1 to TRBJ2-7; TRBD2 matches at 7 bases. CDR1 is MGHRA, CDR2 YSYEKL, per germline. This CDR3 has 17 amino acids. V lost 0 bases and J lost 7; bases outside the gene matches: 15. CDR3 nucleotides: TGCGCCAGCAGCCAAGATAGACTAGCAGGGACCCGGGGTGAGCAGTACGTC. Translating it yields CASSQDRLAGTRGEQYV.

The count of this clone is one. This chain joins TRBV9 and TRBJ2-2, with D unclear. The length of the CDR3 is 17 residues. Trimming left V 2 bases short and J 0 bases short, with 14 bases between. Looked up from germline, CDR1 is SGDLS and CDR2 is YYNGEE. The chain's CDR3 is CASSVVASLANTGELFF. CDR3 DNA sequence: TGTGCCAGCAGCGTTGTCGCGAGTCTCGCGAACACCGGGGAGCTGTTTTTT.

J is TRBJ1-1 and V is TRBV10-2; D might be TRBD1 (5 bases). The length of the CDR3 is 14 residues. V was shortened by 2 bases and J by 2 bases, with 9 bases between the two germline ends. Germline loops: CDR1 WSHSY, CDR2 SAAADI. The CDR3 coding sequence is TGCGCCAGCAGTGAGGCAGGGCTAAACACTGAAGCTTTCTTT. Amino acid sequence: CASSEAGLNTEAFF.

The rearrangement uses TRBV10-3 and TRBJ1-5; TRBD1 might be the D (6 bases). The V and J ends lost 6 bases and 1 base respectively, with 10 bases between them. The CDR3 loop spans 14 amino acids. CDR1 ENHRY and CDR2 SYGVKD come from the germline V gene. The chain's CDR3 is CAISEQGSNQPQHF. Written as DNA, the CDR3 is TGTGCCATCAGCGAACAGGGAAGCAATCAGCCCCAGCATTTT.

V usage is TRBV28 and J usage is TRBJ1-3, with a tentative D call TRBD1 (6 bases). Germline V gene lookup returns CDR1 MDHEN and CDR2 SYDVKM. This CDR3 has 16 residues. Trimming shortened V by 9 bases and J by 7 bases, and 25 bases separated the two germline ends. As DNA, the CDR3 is TGTGCCAGTGGCGCCCCCAGGGGATCGCGTCGGAACACCATATATTTT. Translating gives CASGAPRGSRRNTIYF. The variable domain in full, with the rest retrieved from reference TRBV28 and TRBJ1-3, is DVKVTQSSRYLVKRTGEKVFLECVQDMDHENMFWYRQDPGLGLRLIYFSYDVKMKEKGDIPEGYSVSREKKERFSLILESASTNQTSMYLCASGAPRGSRRNTIYFGEGSWLTVV.

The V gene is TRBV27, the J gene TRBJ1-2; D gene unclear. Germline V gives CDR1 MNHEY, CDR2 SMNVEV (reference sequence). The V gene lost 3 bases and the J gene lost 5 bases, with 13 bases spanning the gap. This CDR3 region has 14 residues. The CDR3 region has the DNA TGTGCCAGCAGTTTTACCGGAGCCCTTTATGGCTACACCTTC. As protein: CASSFTGALYGYTF.